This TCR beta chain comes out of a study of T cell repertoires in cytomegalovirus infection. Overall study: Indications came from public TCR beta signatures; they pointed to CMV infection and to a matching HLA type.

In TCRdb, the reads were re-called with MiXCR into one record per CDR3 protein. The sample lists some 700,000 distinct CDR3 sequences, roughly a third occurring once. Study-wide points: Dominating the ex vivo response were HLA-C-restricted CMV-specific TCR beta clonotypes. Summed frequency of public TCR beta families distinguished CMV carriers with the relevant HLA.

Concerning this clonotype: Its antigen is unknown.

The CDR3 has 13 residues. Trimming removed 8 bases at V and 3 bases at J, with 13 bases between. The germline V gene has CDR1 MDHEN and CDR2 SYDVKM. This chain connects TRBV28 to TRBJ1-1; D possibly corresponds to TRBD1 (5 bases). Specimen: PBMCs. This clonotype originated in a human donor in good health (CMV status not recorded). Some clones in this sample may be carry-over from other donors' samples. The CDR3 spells CASRDPPDTEAFF. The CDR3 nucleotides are TGTGCCAGCCGGGACCCCCCGGACACTGAAGCTTTCTTT.